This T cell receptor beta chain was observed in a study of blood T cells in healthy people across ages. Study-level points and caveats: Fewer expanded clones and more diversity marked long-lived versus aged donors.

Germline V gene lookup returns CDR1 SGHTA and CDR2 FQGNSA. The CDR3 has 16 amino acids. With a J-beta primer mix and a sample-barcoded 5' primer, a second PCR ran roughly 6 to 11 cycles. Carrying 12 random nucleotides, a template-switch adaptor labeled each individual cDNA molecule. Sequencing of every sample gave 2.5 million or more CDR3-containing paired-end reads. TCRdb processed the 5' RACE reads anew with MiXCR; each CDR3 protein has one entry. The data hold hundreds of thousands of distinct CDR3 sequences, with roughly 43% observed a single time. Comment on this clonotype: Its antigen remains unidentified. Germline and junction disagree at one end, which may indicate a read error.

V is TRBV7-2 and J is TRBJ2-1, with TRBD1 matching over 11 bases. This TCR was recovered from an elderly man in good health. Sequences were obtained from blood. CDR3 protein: CASSLIGQGALNGQFF. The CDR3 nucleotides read TGTGCCAGCAGCTTGATTGGACAGGGGGCGTTGAATGGGCAGTTCTTC.